This entry features one T cell receptor (beta chain) sequence. Its antigen is unidentified. The record originates from a study of cytomegalovirus exposure and HLA in healthy donors. The wider study: An earlier analysis found 110 million or so unique TCR beta sequences from approximately 190 million T cells. Study-wide results and caveats: Sequencing depth roughly uniform across donors was assumed in presence/absence analyses. A later analysis linked a missense variant in DCLRE1C to the trimming of TCR beta V and J genes.

The PCR ran on 60 Vbeta and 13 Jbeta primers. Sequenced by immunoSEQ multiplex PCR; TCRdb stores in-frame clones only, minus some. The data show under 150,000 clones, around three quarters seen once. V lost 8 bases, J lost 2 bases, and 1 base stayed unmatched. CDR3 length: 12 amino acids. Germline values: CDR1 SNHLY, CDR2 FYNNEI. The source of this sequence is a man between 18 and 35 years old in good health and CMV-seronegative. The sequenced sample was PBMCs. The chain uses TRBV2 and TRBJ2-3, with 7 bases aligning to TRBD1. The CDR3 region is CASGTATDTQYF. In DNA, the CDR3 is TGTGCCAGCGGGACAGCCACAGATACGCAGTATTTT.